This TCR beta chain was identified during a study of blood T cell repertoires in COVID-19. There are 13 residues in the CDR3. Trimming removed 4 bases from V and 3 bases from J, with 6 bases in between. Germline V gene lookup returns CDR1 LNHNV and CDR2 YYDKDF (reference sequence). As processed by the authors: Reference gene primer amplification yielded estimated nucleated cell counts. Sequencing was performed with immunoSEQ multiplex PCR; in TCRdb, only in-frame clones are kept and a portion is missing. The V and J calls and clone size come from that table; D and trimming were worked out from the DNA. The table includes roughly 350,000 clones, around 91% detected once.

The V gene is TRBV15, the J gene TRBJ2-2, with D possibly matching TRBD1 (6 bases). This sequence was found in a woman aged 18-29 years who had recovered from COVID-19. The sample was peripheral blood. The CDR3 bases are TGTGCCACCAGCAAGGGGGACACCGGGGAGCTGTTTTTT. Translated, it gives CATSKGDTGELFF.